Listed here are 32 T cell receptor beta chains from one sample, sequenced in a study of T cells in Graves' hyperthyroidism and ophthalmopathy (dated by TCRdb to the late 2010s). Library preparation was by multiplex PCR. The sample was run on an Illumina HiSeq 2000. Amplification of TCR beta CDR3 regions was carried out from RNA transcripts. The first round of RT-PCR for the TCR CDR3 was performed with the HTBI primer set and the Qiagen OneStep RT-PCR kit. TCRdb itself trimmed the public reads at Q25 with fastp, ran MiXCR and retained productive beta chains. Identical CDR3 protein sequences are pooled into one entry, listed with their most common genes and DNA. This sample is represented by around 400,000 distinct CDR3 sequences; 13% to 15% of them were singletons. The ten largest clones take up about 20% of the sample. Material for sequencing was blood. These receptor sequences come from a woman aged 55 to 70 with Graves' ophthalmopathy.

This clonotype was seen ten or more times. CDR3 loop: CASSEATSYEQYF. In DNA form, the CDR3 reads TGTGCCAGCAGTGAAGCGACTAGCTACGAGCAGTACTTC. V and J are TRBV6-1 and TRBJ2-7; perhaps TRBD2 as D (6 bases). The CDR3 is made up of 13 amino acids. The germline V and J ends were trimmed by 0 bases and 3 bases, with 6 bases remaining between them. CDR1 is MNHNS and CDR2 is SASEGT in the germline V gene.

The sample holds many counts of this clonotype. The chain employs TRBV11-1 and TRBJ1-1; D is perhaps TRBD1 (5 bases). V was clipped by 1 base and J by 1 base, with 10 bases between them. The CDR3 sequence is 15 residues long. Germline V gene lookup returns CDR1 SGHAT and CDR2 FQDESV (reference sequence). The CDR3 nucleotides are TGTGCCAGCAGCTTAGAGGGACGGACGAACACTGAAGCTTTCTTT. Protein: CASSLEGRTNTEAFF.

This chain links TRBV20-1 with TRBJ1-5; D possibly corresponds to TRBD1 (5 bases). CDR3 length: 14 amino acids. Germline values: CDR1 DFQATT, CDR2 SNEGSKA (reference sequence). V was cut by 4 bases and J by 4 bases, with 14 bases left in between. In nucleotides, the CDR3 is TGCAGTGCTAAAGGGGACCTTAGGAATCAGCCCCAGCATTTT. It translates to CSAKGDLRNQPQHF.

The chain couples TRBV5-1 to TRBJ2-5; tentatively, D is TRBD2 (7 bases). This CDR3 is built from 14 residues. CDR1 is SGHRS and CDR2 is YFSETQ in the germline V gene. V was shortened by 0 bases and J by 3 bases, with 9 bases between the two germline ends. The CDR3 spells CASSLEGGEETQYF. CDR3 in DNA: TGCGCCAGCAGCTTGGAAGGGGGGGAAGAGACCCAGTACTTC. The whole variable domain, filled in from reference TRBV5-1 and TRBJ2-5, reads KAGVTQTPRYLIKTRGQQVTLSCSPISGHRSVSWYQQTPGQGLQFLFEYFSETQRNKGNFPGRFSGRQFSNSRSEMNVSTLELGDSALYLCASSLEGGEETQYFGPGTRLLVL.

This clonotype was seen only a few times. The genes are TRBV12-5 and TRBJ1-3; 10 bases are shared with TRBD1. This CDR3 region has 20 residues. Per the germline V gene, CDR1 is LGHNT and CDR2 is FRNRAP. V dropped 5 bases and J dropped 2; count of bases not matched to a gene: 18. This CDR3 is CASGLYPKLGQGRTGNTIYF. CDR3 nucleotide sequence: TGTGCTAGTGGTCTCTACCCAAAACTGGGACAGGGGAGAACTGGAAACACCATATATTTT.

This clonotype was seen at least ten times. The chain employs TRBV7-8 and TRBJ2-1, with TRBD2 matching over 9 bases. This CDR3 contains 14 residues. Germline V CDR1 and CDR2: SGHVS, FQNEAQ. V dropped 5 bases and J dropped 9; count of bases not matched to a gene: 8. CDR3 sequence: CASSARGGGAEQFF. CDR3 in DNA: TGTGCCAGCAGCGCCCGTGGCGGGGGGGCTGAGCAGTTCTTC. The variable domain in full, completed from reference TRBV7-8 and TRBJ2-1, reads GAGVSQSPRYKVAKRGQDVALRCDPISGHVSLFWYQQALGQGPEFLTYFQNEAQLDKSGLPSDRFFAERPEGSVSTLKIQRTQQEDSAVYLCASSARGGGAEQFFGPGTRLTVL.

This clonotype occurred a few times. This rearrangement joins TRBV30 to TRBJ2-1; TRBD2 matches 9 bases. The V gene end was trimmed by 3 bases and the J gene end by 2 bases; junction bases not matched to a gene: 8. This CDR3 spans 16 amino acids. Germline CDR1 GTSNPN, CDR2 SVGIG (reference sequence). CDR3 sequence reads: CAWRQRLAAAYNEQFF. The CDR3 bases are TGTGCCTGGAGGCAGAGACTAGCGGCCGCCTACAATGAGCAGTTCTTC.

This clonotype occurred many times. V and J are TRBV5-8 and TRBJ2-2, with D possibly matching TRBD2 (5 bases). The V gene lost 0 bases and the J gene lost 4 bases, with 13 bases spanning the gap. The germline CDR1 and CDR2 sequences are SGHTS and YDEGEE. The CDR3 consists of 16 residues. The CDR3 DNA follows: TGTGCCAGCAGCTTGGTGGAGGCCTGGGGCACCGGGGAGCTGTTTTTT. Its translation: CASSLVEAWGTGELFF.

This clonotype appeared a few times. The chain joins TRBV5-1 to TRBJ2-5; a weak D match, TRBD2 (6 bases). The CDR3 extends over 15 amino acids. Between the trimmed V and J ends, which lost 7 bases and 1 base, there was a span of 17 bases. Germline V gives CDR1 SGHRS, CDR2 YFSETQ. The CDR3 DNA follows: TGCGCCAGCCGATCACGGCTGGGGGGCCAAGAGACCCAGTACTTC. Amino acid sequence: CASRSRLGGQETQYF.

This clonotype was recorded a few times. The rearrangement links TRBV20-1 to TRBJ2-1; 7 nucleotides align to TRBD2. The germline CDR1 and CDR2 sequences are DFQATT and SNEGSKA (reference sequence). V shed 4 bases, J shed 0 bases, and the junction held 9 bases outside the gene matches. This CDR3 spans 16 amino acids. CDR3 protein: CSAKDSGRSSYNEQFF. CDR3 coding DNA: TGCAGTGCTAAGGATAGCGGGCGGAGCTCCTACAATGAGCAGTTCTTC.

In this sample, this clonotype turned up many times. The chain links TRBV6-1 to TRBJ2-1, with 8 bases that match TRBD1. The V segment lost 6 bases and the J segment 6 bases; nucleotides outside the gene matches: 13. The CDR3 has 16 residues. Germline values: CDR1 MNHNS, CDR2 SASEGT. The chain's CDR3 is CASRNGRDRILNEQFF. The CDR3 DNA is TGTGCCAGCAGAAATGGTAGGGACAGGATTCTCAATGAGCAGTTCTTC.

This clonotype was recorded at least ten times. A read error may account for a junction end that differs from germline. The chain employs TRBV20-1 and TRBJ2-4; TRBD2 matches 8 bases. This CDR3 region has 13 residues. The germline V gene encodes CDR1 DFQATT and CDR2 SNEGSKA (reference sequence). The CDR3 loop reads CSARVLAGNIQYF. CDR3 DNA sequence: TGCAGTGCCAGAGTTCTAGCGGGAAACATTCAGTACTTC.

This clonotype was seen repeatedly, ten times or more. The V and J genes are TRBV12-3 or TRBV12-4 and TRBJ2-3; TRBD1 matches at 9 bases. The CDR3 consists of 15 residues. Unmatched junction bases numbered 9, after V lost 5 bases and J lost 6 bases. As DNA, the CDR3 is TGTGCCAGCAGTCCACAGGGGGCTCTATGGGATACGCAGTATTTT. It translates to CASSPQGALWDTQYF.

In this sample, this clonotype turned up many times. This rearrangement joins TRBV27 to TRBJ2-5; D may be TRBD1 or TRBD2 (6 bases each). CDR1 and CDR2 (germline): MNHEY, SMNVEV (reference sequence). The CDR3 length is 15 residues. V was clipped by 0 bases and J by 5 bases, with 13 bases between them. The CDR3 nucleotides are TGTGCCAGCAGTTTATCGGTCGGGGGCCTTGAGACCCAGTACTTC. It encodes CASSLSVGGLETQYF.

This clonotype was found a few times. This rearrangement joins TRBV29-1 to TRBJ1-1; tentative D call: TRBD1 (5 bases). Germline-derived CDR1 and CDR2 are SQVTM and ANQGSEA. CDR3 length: 14 residues. The V gene lost 2 bases and the J gene lost 5 bases, with 15 bases spanning the gap. CDR3 nucleotide sequence: TGCAGCGTTGAAAGGGAGGGGAAGGTGACTGAAGCTTTCTTT. Translated: CSVEREGKVTEAFF.

The V gene is TRBV5-1, the J gene TRBJ2-1; 10 bases line up with TRBD2. Germline CDR1 and CDR2: SGHRS and YFSETQ. Trimming at V came to 4 bases and at J to 1 base, leaving 5 bases not matched to a gene. CDR3 size: 16 residues. Here the CDR3 reads CASSLTSGFSYNEQFF. CDR3 coding DNA: TGCGCCAGCAGCCTGACTAGCGGGTTTTCCTACAATGAGCAGTTCTTC.

J is TRBJ2-1 and V is TRBV27, with D maybe TRBD2 (7 bases). V lost 4 bases, J lost 2 bases, and 12 bases lay in between. The CDR3 loop spans 15 amino acids. The germline CDR1 and CDR2 sequences are MNHEY and SMNVEV (reference sequence). The CDR3, as DNA: TGTGCCAGCAGTTGGGGGGGCCGGGCCTACAATGAGCAGTTCTTC. Protein product: CASSWGGRAYNEQFF.

This clonotype was seen many times. The chain uses TRBV7-9 and TRBJ1-1; 9 positions match TRBD1. V trimming: 2 bases; J trimming: 4 bases; junction bases outside the gene matches: 8. Germline-derived CDR1 and CDR2 are SEHNR and FQNEAQ (reference sequence). The CDR3 covers 16 residues. CDR3 amino acids: CASSLKQGAVSTEAFF. In DNA, the CDR3 is TGTGCCAGCAGCTTAAAACAGGGGGCGGTTAGCACTGAAGCTTTCTTT.

This clonotype was recorded at least ten times. The chain carries TRBV2 and TRBJ2-3; perhaps TRBD1 as D (6 bases). The CDR3 has 14 amino acids. Germline V CDR1 and CDR2: SNHLY, FYNNEI. Trimming removed 7 bases at V and 1 base at J, with 12 bases between. The CDR3 sequence is CASNKGQGTDTQYF. CDR3 in DNA: TGTGCCAGCAATAAGGGACAAGGCACAGATACGCAGTATTTT.

Only a few counts were recorded for this clonotype. The chain links TRBV2 to TRBJ1-3; D uncertain. The germline gives CDR1 SNHLY, CDR2 FYNNEI. The CDR3 totals 16 residues. Trimming shortened V by 3 bases and J by 0 bases, and 12 bases separated the two germline ends. The CDR3 protein is CASSENEGYSGNTIYF. Here the CDR3 DNA reads TGTGCCAGCAGTGAGAACGAGGGTTACTCTGGAAACACCATATATTTT.

A remark on this clonotype: A much larger clone sits a single nucleotide away, making a read error possible. The chain uses TRBV6-1 and TRBJ1-2; 9 bases fit TRBD1. The germline CDR1 and CDR2 sequences are MNHNS and SASEGT. This CDR3 has 15 amino acids. The CDR3, as DNA: TGTGCCAGCAGTCCGACCGGGACAGGGAGCTATAGCTACACCTTC. Encoded protein: CASSPTGTGSYSYTF.

In this sample, this clonotype turned up many times. The chain joins TRBV7-3 to TRBJ2-3; TRBD2 matches 11 bases. Germline values: CDR1 SGHTA, CDR2 FQGTGA. The CDR3 extends over 15 amino acids. Losses at the gene ends were 5 bases for V and 3 bases for J; bases not matched to a gene: 4. CDR3 region: CASSKTSGSTDTQYF. The DNA of the CDR3 is TGTGCCAGCAGCAAAACTAGCGGGAGTACAGATACGCAGTATTTT.

This clonotype was counted many times. This chain uses TRBV5-5 with TRBJ2-6; no firm D call. V lost 5 bases and J 0 bases, leaving 9 bases between the germline ends. Germline loops: CDR1 SGHKS, CDR2 YYEKEE (reference sequence). The CDR3 is 15 residues long. The CDR3 loop reads CASRHQSSGANVLTF. DNA for the CDR3: TGTGCCAGCAGACATCAGTCCTCTGGGGCCAACGTCCTGACTTTC.

This clonotype was seen ten or more times. The V gene is TRBV28, the J gene TRBJ2-5, with a possible D match to TRBD2 (6 bases). The CDR3 runs to 17 residues. The V end was cut by 2 bases, the J end by 1 base, with 17 bases between. From germline, CDR1 is MDHEN and CDR2 SYDVKM. CDR3 loop: CASSLRGLARIQETQYF. CDR3 DNA: TGTGCCAGCAGTTTAAGAGGGCTAGCGAGGATCCAAGAGACCCAGTACTTC. Combining the CDR3 with reference TRBV28 and TRBJ2-5 gives the whole variable domain DVKVTQSSRYLVKRTGEKVFLECVQDMDHENMFWYRQDPGLGLRLIYFSYDVKMKEKGDIPEGYSVSREKKERFSLILESASTNQTSMYLCASSLRGLARIQETQYFGPGTRLLVL.

This sequence joins TRBV20-1 and TRBJ2-3; D unresolved. The germline V gene encodes CDR1 DFQATT and CDR2 SNEGSKA (reference sequence). Between the trimmed V and J ends, which lost 1 base and 6 bases, there was a span of 17 bases. The CDR3 loop spans 15 amino acids. CDR3 region: CSARVEATRQDTQYF. Here the CDR3 DNA reads TGCAGTGCTAGAGTTGAAGCGACGCGCCAGGATACGCAGTATTTT.

This clonotype was picked up a small number of times. The chain carries TRBV19 and TRBJ2-3; 11 nucleotides agree with TRBD2. Germline CDR1 is LNHDA and CDR2 is SQIVND (reference sequence). CDR3 length: 16 amino acids. Germline trimming cut 7 bases from V and 4 bases from J; bases unmatched to any gene: 10. CDR3 loop: CASILFSGRDADTQYF. In DNA, the CDR3 is TGTGCCAGTATCCTTTTTAGCGGGAGGGACGCAGATACGCAGTATTTT. The variable domain in full, with the rest retrieved from reference TRBV19 and TRBJ2-3, is DGGITQSPKYLFRKEGQNVTLSCEQNLNHDAMYWYRQDPGQGLRLIYYSQIVNDFQKGDIAEGYSVSREKKESFPLTVTSAQKNPTAFYLCASILFSGRDADTQYFGPGTRLTVL.

This clonotype was seen at least ten times. V is TRBV30 and J is TRBJ2-7, with D possibly TRBD1 on 6 matching bases. Between the trimmed V and J ends, which lost 3 bases and 3 bases, there was a span of 9 bases. CDR1 and CDR2 (germline): GTSNPN, SVGIG (reference sequence). The CDR3 length is 12 residues. DNA for the CDR3: TGTGCCTGGAGCCCCAGGGGCTACGAGCAGTACTTC. Encoded protein: CAWSPRGYEQYF.

This clonotype was seen ten or more times. The rearrangement uses TRBV9 and TRBJ2-3, with D unresolved. The germline V gene encodes CDR1 SGDLS and CDR2 YYNGEE. The ends were cut back, 8 bases at V and 4 bases at J, with 17 bases in the middle. The CDR3 covers 14 residues. CDR3 loop: CASSNGPAADTQYF. For the CDR3, the DNA is TGTGCCAGTAGCAACGGGCCCGCCGCAGATACGCAGTATTTT.

This clonotype was counted many times. In nucleotides, the CDR3 is TGCAGCGTTGAGCGGGCCAACAATGAGCAGTTCTTC. Translating gives CSVERANNEQFF. The V call is TRBV29-1, the J call TRBJ2-1; TRBD2 is a possible D gene (5 bases). CDR1 is SQVTM, CDR2 ANQGSEA, per germline. V lost 3 bases, J lost 5 bases, and 8 bases lay in between. The CDR3 contains 12 residues.

This clonotype has ten or more counts. A much more abundant neighbour one base away suggests this may be a read error. The chain uses TRBV10-3 and TRBJ2-1, with 10 positions matching TRBD2. The germline gives CDR1 ENHRY, CDR2 SYGVKD. The CDR3 consists of 15 residues. V was pared by 6 bases and J by 0 bases, with 2 bases of the junction left unmatched. The CDR3 nucleotides are TGTGCCATCAGCCCTAGCGGGAGCTCCTACAATGAGCAGTTCTTC. Its protein product is CAISPSGSSYNEQFF.

The table lists this clonotype with many counts. The chain uses TRBV28 and TRBJ1-4; 7 bases align to TRBD1. Germline CDR1 is MDHEN and CDR2 is SYDVKM. V lost 1 base and J lost 4; bases outside the gene matches: 6. This CDR3 comprises 16 residues. The CDR3 nucleotides are TGTGCCAGCAGTTTATTTTCGGGGACAGTTAATGAAAAACTGTTTTTT. It specifies CASSLFSGTVNEKLFF.

This clonotype was counted ten times or more. The chain combines TRBV3-1 with TRBJ1-2; TRBD1 aligns across 7 bases. CDR3 size: 12 residues. Trimming cost V 4 bases and J 7 bases; bases outside gene matches: 3. Germline V gene sequence: CDR1 LGHDT, CDR2 YNNKEL (reference sequence). The chain's CDR3 is CASSLDRVGYTF. CDR3 in DNA: TGTGCCAGCAGCCTCGACAGGGTTGGCTACACCTTC. The full variable domain, completed using reference TRBV3-1 and TRBJ1-2, is DTAVSQTPKYLVTQMGNDKSIKCEQNLGHDTMYWYKQDSKKFLKIMFSYNNKELIINETVPNRFSPKSPDKAHLNLHINSLELGDSAVYFCASSLDRVGYTFGSGTRLTVV.